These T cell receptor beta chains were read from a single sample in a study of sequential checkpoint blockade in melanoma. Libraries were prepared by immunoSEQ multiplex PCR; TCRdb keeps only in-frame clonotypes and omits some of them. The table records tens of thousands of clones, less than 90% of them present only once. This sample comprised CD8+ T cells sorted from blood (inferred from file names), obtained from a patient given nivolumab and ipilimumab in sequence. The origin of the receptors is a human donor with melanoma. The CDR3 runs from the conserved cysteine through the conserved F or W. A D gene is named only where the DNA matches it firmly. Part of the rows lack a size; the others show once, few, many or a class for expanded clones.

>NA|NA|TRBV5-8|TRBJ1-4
CASSLLTNEKLFF
TGTGCCAGCAGCTTGCTAACTAATGAAAAACTGTTTTTT
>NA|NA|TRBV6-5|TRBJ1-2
CASSYSPLSSYTF
TGTGCCAGCAGTTACTCCCCCCTATCAAGCTACACCTTC
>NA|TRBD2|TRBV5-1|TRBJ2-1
CASSLEPGGLYNEQFF
TGCGCCAGCAGCTTGGAACCGGGAGGGCTTTACAATGAGCAGTTCTTC
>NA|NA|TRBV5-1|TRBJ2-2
CASSLEGGGELFF
TGCGCCAGCAGCTTGGAAGGCGGGGGGGAGCTGTTTTTT
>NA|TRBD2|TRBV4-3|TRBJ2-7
CASSQRRGPGGPDRYEQYF
TGCGCCAGCAGCCAAAGAAGGGGCCCGGGGGGACCCGACCGCTACGAGCAGTACTTC
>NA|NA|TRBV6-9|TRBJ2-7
CASRGWGDHHEQYF
TGTGCCAGCAGGGGGTGGGGGGACCATCACGAGCAGTACTTC
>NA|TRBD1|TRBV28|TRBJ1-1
CASRPGTGQHTEAFF
TGTGCCAGCAGACCCGGGACAGGGCAGCACACTGAAGCTTTCTTT
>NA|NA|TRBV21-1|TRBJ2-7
CASPPGGRGHYEQYF
TGTGCCAGCCCCCCCGGTGGCAGGGGTCACTACGAGCAGTACTTC
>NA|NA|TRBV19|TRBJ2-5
CASSIDPSDLQYF
TGTGCCAGTAGTATAGATCCCTCCGACTTGCAGTACTTC
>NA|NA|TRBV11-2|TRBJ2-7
CASSLFAPDKTYEQYF
TGTGCCAGCAGCTTATTTGCCCCGGACAAGACCTACGAGCAGTACTTC
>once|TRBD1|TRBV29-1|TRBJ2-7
CSVEDRGSSYEQYF
TGCAGCGTTGAGGACAGGGGTTCCTCCTACGAGCAGTACTTC
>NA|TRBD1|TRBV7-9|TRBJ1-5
CASSPRGGRNYQPQHF
TGTGCCAGCAGCCCTAGAGGGGGCAGGAACTATCAGCCCCAGCATTTT
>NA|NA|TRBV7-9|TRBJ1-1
CASTTGTEAFF
TGTGCCAGCACCACAGGCACTGAAGCTTTCTTT
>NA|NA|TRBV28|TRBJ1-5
CASSLSGDNQPQHF
TGTGCCAGCAGTTTATCAGGGGACAATCAGCCCCAGCATTTT
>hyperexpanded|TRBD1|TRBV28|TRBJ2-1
CASRALKGQGFNEQFF
TGTGCCAGCAGGGCCCTCAAGGGACAGGGCTTCAATGAGCAGTTCTTC
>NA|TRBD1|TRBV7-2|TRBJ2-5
CASSPGQAYQETQYF
TGTGCCAGCAGCCCAGGACAGGCGTACCAAGAGACCCAGTACTTC
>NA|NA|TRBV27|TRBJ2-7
CASSLEWGPAYEQYF
TGTGCCAGCAGTTTAGAGTGGGGCCCCGCCTACGAGCAGTACTTC
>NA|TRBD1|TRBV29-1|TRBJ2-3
CSVRKGQGAGDTQYF
TGCAGCGTCCGGAAAGGGCAGGGGGCTGGGGATACGCAGTATTTT
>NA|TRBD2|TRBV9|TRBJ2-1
CASSVRRGLAGSEQFF
TGTGCCAGCAGCGTACGCCGAGGACTAGCGGGAAGTGAGCAGTTCTTC
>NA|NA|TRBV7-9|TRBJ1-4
CASSFGGAPTEKLFF
TGTGCCAGCAGCTTTGGTGGGGCGCCCACTGAAAAACTGTTTTTT
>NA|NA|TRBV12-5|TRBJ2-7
CASAPDFAEQYF
TGTGCTAGTGCGCCAGACTTCGCCGAGCAGTACTTC
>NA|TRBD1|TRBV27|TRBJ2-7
CASSSRQGPTTYEQYF
TGTGCCAGCAGTTCCCGACAGGGACCTACTACCTACGAGCAGTACTTC
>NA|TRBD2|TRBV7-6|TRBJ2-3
CASSLVTAGVSTDTQYF
TGTGCCAGCAGCTTAGTGACAGCGGGGGTTAGCACAGATACGCAGTATTTT
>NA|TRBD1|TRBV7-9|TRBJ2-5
CAAEGGRETQYF
TGTGCCGCGGAAGGGGGCCGGGAGACCCAGTACTTC
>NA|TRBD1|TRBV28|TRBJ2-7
CASTRTGGDYEQYF
TGTGCCAGCACGAGGACAGGGGGAGACTACGAGCAGTACTTC
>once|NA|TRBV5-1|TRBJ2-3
CASGRTAISTDTQYF
TGCGCCAGCGGACGGACAGCAATAAGCACAGATACGCAGTATTTT
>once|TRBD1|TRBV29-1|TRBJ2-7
CSVETDRGLYEQYF
TGCAGCGTTGAGACGGACAGGGGGCTGTACGAGCAGTACTTC
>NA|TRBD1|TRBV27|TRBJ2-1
CASSFGTGTRRNEQFF
TGTGCCAGCAGTTTCGGGACAGGGACTCGTCGTAATGAGCAGTTCTTC
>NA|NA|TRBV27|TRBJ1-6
CASSPQKTGISSPLHF
TGTGCCAGCAGTCCCCAAAAAACAGGGATCTCTTCACCCCTCCACTTT
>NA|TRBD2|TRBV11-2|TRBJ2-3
CASSLPEGTTTQYF
TGTGCCAGCAGCTTACCAGAAGGGACTACCACGCAGTATTTT
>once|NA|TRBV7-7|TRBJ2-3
CASSFDGSTDTQYF
TGTGCTAGCAGCTTTGACGGGAGCACAGATACGCAGTATTTT